The text below deals with one T cell receptor (beta chain). What it binds is not known. The data are from a study of T cell repertoires in cytomegalovirus infection. In the study overall: HLA-C-restricted CMV epitopes, recently identified, and well-studied HLA-B-restricted ones were used by the study. Matching HLA type and CMV infection were both indicated by public TCR beta signatures.

Study findings and constraints: CMV carriers having the relevant HLA were flagged by cumulative public TCR beta family frequency. Predominance within the ex vivo response was attributable to HLA-C-restricted CMV-specific TCR beta clonotypes.

MiXCR was run by TCRdb on the reads, yielding one entry per CDR3 protein. The top ten hold 45% to 55% of the sample, which has more than 110,000 distinct CDR3 sequences, approximately 30% seen once. The CDR3 is 14 residues long. Germline CDR1 reads SGHTA; CDR2 reads FQGNSA. V lost 6 bases and J lost 5; bases outside the gene matches: 5. The receptor's source is a human donor in good health (CMV status not recorded). Some clones in this sample may be carry-over from other donors' samples. The sample was CD8+ T cells from cultured PBMCs, taken from culture after CMV antigen stimulation. J is TRBJ1-4 and V is TRBV7-2; 8 bases fit TRBD1. CDR3 region: CASSYRGINEKLFF. CDR3 nucleotide sequence: TGTGCCAGCAGTTACAGGGGGATAAATGAAAAACTGTTTTTT.